This T cell receptor beta chain was sequenced for a study of cytomegalovirus exposure and HLA in healthy donors. Study summary: One earlier analysis, a look at 150 million to 200 million T cells, found some 100 million unique TCR beta sequences.

The donors were healthy bone marrow donors. The PCR employed 60 Vbeta primers together with 13 Jbeta primers. Profiling relied on immunoSEQ multiplex PCR, and the TCRdb table lists in-frame clones only, not all of them. Of approximately 160,000 clones detected, approximately 80% appear once; the ten largest clones hold 1.5% to 2%. The CDR3 is 19 residues long. V was clipped by 0 bases and J by 0 bases; unmatched bases: 6. Germline CDR1 reads SGHVS; CDR2 reads FQNEAQ. The receptor was isolated from a woman aged 25 to 45 in good health and CMV-seronegative. Input material: PBMCs. The chain employs TRBV7-8 and TRBJ2-6; 9 bases match TRBD1. CDR3 loop: CASSLALGTGHSGANVLTF. The CDR3, as DNA: TGTGCCAGCAGCTTAGCCCTGGGGACAGGGCACTCTGGGGCCAACGTCCTGACTTTC.